Following are 21 T cell receptor beta chains from one sample sequenced in a study of control samples from healthy donors and cancer patients. Libraries were prepared by immunoSEQ multiplex PCR; TCRdb keeps only in-frame clonotypes and omits some of them. Among 130,000 or so clones listed, nearly 90% were seen once. Sequencing used PBMCs. These receptors were collected from a man in his fifties with head and neck cancer.

V usage is TRBV29-1 and J usage is TRBJ1-1; tentatively, D is TRBD1 (5 bases). V lost 4 bases and J lost 5, with 11 bases in between. Germline-derived CDR1 and CDR2 are SQVTM and ANQGSEA. The CDR3 sequence is 12 residues long. The DNA for the CDR3 is TGCAGCGTTGGGGGGACGGATACTGAAGCTTTCTTT. This encodes CSVGGTDTEAFF.

This clone was counted once. The chain employs TRBV6-5 and TRBJ1-2, with D maybe TRBD1 (5 bases). The CDR3 sequence is 15 residues long. CDR1 and CDR2 from the germline V gene are MNHEY and SVGAGI. V was pared by 4 bases and J by 8 bases, with 20 bases between. Here the CDR3 DNA reads TGTGCCAGCAGTTCTGCCGGGACCGCGCCGGCCGGCTACACCTTC. Protein sequence: CASSSAGTAPAGYTF.

The V and J genes are TRBV4-1 and TRBJ2-7, with unresolved D. Germline values: CDR1 MGHRA, CDR2 YSYEKL. The CDR3 loop spans 13 amino acids. Deletions cut 0 bases from V and 4 bases from J, with 7 bases between. CDR3: CASSQDLGYEQYF. CDR3 DNA: TGCGCCAGCAGCCAAGATCTAGGGTACGAGCAGTACTTC.

This rearrangement joins TRBV7-9 to TRBJ1-2; 9 bases map to TRBD1. V shed 2 bases, J shed 8 bases, and the junction held 6 bases outside the gene matches. Germline loops: CDR1 SEHNR, CDR2 FQNEAQ (reference sequence). The CDR3 runs 14 residues. CDR3 residues: CASSLRDRALGYTF. The CDR3, as DNA: TGTGCCAGCAGCTTAAGGGACAGGGCTCTAGGCTACACCTTC. Using reference TRBV7-9 and TRBJ1-2 for the parts outside the CDR3, the full variable domain is DTGVSQNPRHKITKRGQNVTFRCDPISEHNRLYWYRQTLGQGPEFLTYFQNEAQLEKSRLLSDRFSAERPKGSFSTLEIQRTEQGDSAMYLCASSLRDRALGYTFGSGTRLTVV.

This chain uses TRBV28 with TRBJ1-5; D uncertain. The CDR3 has 13 residues. In germline, CDR1 is MDHEN, CDR2 SYDVKM. V was cut by 3 bases and J by 9 bases, with 12 bases left in between. The CDR3 DNA sequence: TGTGCCAGCAGTTTTCCTCTTGGCAGGCCCCAGCATTTT. Protein product: CASSFPLGRPQHF.

The chain couples TRBV28 to TRBJ1-1, with D unclear. The V gene's germline CDR1 is MDHEN and CDR2 SYDVKM. V was shortened by 3 bases and J by 0 bases, with 5 bases between the two germline ends. This CDR3 contains 13 residues. The CDR3 sequence: CASSLSVNTEAFF. CDR3 nucleotides: TGTGCCAGCAGTTTGTCTGTGAACACTGAAGCTTTCTTT.

V and J are TRBV28 and TRBJ1-4, with D hard to call. This CDR3 contains 13 residues. Per germline, CDR1 MDHEN and CDR2 SYDVKM. Trimming left V 10 bases short and J 4 bases short, with 13 bases between. CDR3 in amino acids: CATFGESNEKLFF. The CDR3 DNA reads TGTGCCACCTTCGGAGAGAGTAATGAAAAACTGTTTTTT.

The chain has TRBV7-9 and TRBJ1-1; 9 nucleotides line up with TRBD1. Germline-derived CDR1 and CDR2 are SEHNR and FQNEAQ (reference sequence). Trimming cost V 4 bases and J 6 bases; bases outside gene matches: 6. The length of the CDR3 is 14 residues. DNA for the CDR3: TGTGCCAGCAGCTGGGACAGGGATTACGCTGAAGCTTTCTTT. This encodes CASSWDRDYAEAFF.

As DNA, the CDR3 is TGTGCCAGCAGTGAATGGGACACCAGCTCCTACGAGCAGTACTTC. Amino acid sequence: CASSEWDTSSYEQYF. J is TRBJ2-7 and V is TRBV6-1; TRBD1 might be the D (6 bases). Per germline, CDR1 MNHNS and CDR2 SASEGT. This CDR3 region has 15 residues. Trimming removed 2 bases from V and 0 bases from J, with 11 bases in between.

The chain links TRBV11-2 to TRBJ1-1; possibly TRBD1 for D (6 bases). The CDR3 covers 14 residues. Germline V gene sequence: CDR1 SGHAT, CDR2 FQNNGV. V was clipped by 2 bases and J by 6 bases, with 13 bases between them. The CDR3 spells CASSLTRGTAEAFF. CDR3 DNA sequence: TGTGCCAGCAGCTTAACGAGGGGGACTGCTGAAGCTTTCTTT. Complete variable domain (other parts from reference TRBV11-2 and TRBJ1-1): EAGVAQSPRYKIIEKRQSVAFWCNPISGHATLYWYQQILGQGPKLLIQFQNNGVVDDSQLPKDRFSAERLKGVDSTLKIQPAKLEDSAVYLCASSLTRGTAEAFFGQGTRLTVV.

A few counts support this clone. The rearrangement uses TRBV5-1 and TRBJ1-6; D call uncertain. Germline loops: CDR1 SGHRS, CDR2 YFSETQ. Deletions cut 1 base from V and 9 bases from J, with 8 bases between. This CDR3 contains 13 residues. Here the CDR3 DNA reads TGCGCCAGCAGCTTGTTCGGCCTTTCACCCCTCCACTTT. Translating gives CASSLFGLSPLHF.

The chain has TRBV13 and TRBJ2-1; D is unclear. This CDR3 spans 13 amino acids. Germline V gene data show CDR1 as PRHDT and CDR2 as FYEKMQ (reference sequence). The ends were cut back, 6 bases at V and 5 bases at J, with 11 bases in the middle. Here the CDR3 DNA reads TGTGCCAGCAGAGGAACTACCCACAATGAGCAGTTCTTC. It translates to CASRGTTHNEQFF.

As concerns this clone: The same CDR3 can be traced to other DNA sequences in this sample. Here the CDR3 DNA reads TGTGCCAGCAGCCTTGACAGAAACTATGGCTACACCTTC. Its translation is CASSLDRNYGYTF. The chain joins TRBV3-1 (or the pseudogene TRBV3-2) to TRBJ1-2, with D possibly TRBD1 on 5 matching bases. Germline CDR1 and CDR2: LGHDT and YNNKEL (reference sequence). The CDR3 runs to 13 residues. V lost 4 bases and J lost 2, with 8 bases in between.

The CDR3 DNA reads as TGTGCCAGCAGCGCAGGGGGCTACGGTTCACCCCTCCACTTT. Translation gives CASSAGGYGSPLHF. The chain employs TRBV3-1 (or the pseudogene TRBV3-2) and TRBJ1-6, with 8 nucleotides matching TRBD1. In germline, CDR1 is LGHDT, CDR2 YNNKEL (reference sequence). This CDR3 is built from 14 residues. Trimming at V came to 5 bases and at J to 9 bases, leaving 6 bases not matched to a gene.

The V and J genes are TRBV23-1 and TRBJ1-2, with D uncertain. TRBV23-1 is filed as an ORF, its function uncertain. V dropped 2 bases and J dropped 4 bases, with 11 bases sitting between them. The CDR3 length is 14 residues. The CDR3: CASSQPDEPYGYTF. The CDR3, as DNA: TGCGCCAGCAGTCAACCTGACGAGCCCTATGGCTACACCTTC.

The chain carries TRBV7-2 and TRBJ2-1, with TRBD1 matching 7 bases. CDR3 length equals 15 residues. V lost 5 bases to trimming and J lost 8 bases; unmatched junction nucleotides: 12. Germline-derived CDR1 and CDR2 are SGHTA and FQGNSA. CDR3 bases: TGTGCCAGCAGCCTGACAGGGATGCCTAGGTATGAGCAGTTCTTC. It specifies CASSLTGMPRYEQFF.

The chain is built from TRBV28 and TRBJ2-2; TRBD1 agrees at 7 bases. V lost 2 bases and J lost 6; bases outside the gene matches: 3. Germline lookup yields CDR1 MDHEN and CDR2 SYDVKM. The CDR3 is 14 amino acids. CDR3 protein: CASSLQGVAGELFF. In nucleotides, the CDR3 is TGTGCCAGCAGTTTACAGGGGGTCGCCGGGGAGCTGTTTTTT.

This rearrangement joins TRBV10-3 to TRBJ1-2; 11 bases are shared with TRBD1. This CDR3 is built from 13 residues. CDR1 ENHRY and CDR2 SYGVKD come from the germline V gene. The trim removed 5 bases at V and 8 bases at J, leaving 4 bases unmatched. This chain's CDR3 is CAISKGQGGGYTF. The CDR3 region has the DNA TGTGCCATCAGTAAGGGACAGGGGGGAGGCTACACCTTC.

The chain employs TRBV10-3 and TRBJ2-1; a possible D gene is TRBD2 (7 bases). In germline, CDR1 is ENHRY, CDR2 SYGVKD. This CDR3 is 14 amino acids long. Trimming removed 6 bases from V and 5 bases from J, with 14 bases in between. In DNA, the CDR3 is TGTGCCATCAGCTACGGGGGGCGGGACAATGAGCAGTTCTTC. Amino acids: CAISYGGRDNEQFF.

This sequence joins TRBV28 and TRBJ2-1; TRBD2 matches 7 bases. The CDR3 runs to 17 residues. V shed 3 bases and J 2 bases; nucleotides not matched to a gene: 10. Germline V gene sequence: CDR1 MDHEN, CDR2 SYDVKM. CDR3 sequence (DNA): TGTGCCAGCAGTTTCTACTCCGGGACTACGACCTACAATGAGCAGTTCTTC. It translates to CASSFYSGTTTYNEQFF.

The V and J genes are TRBV5-6 and TRBJ2-1; 8 nucleotides align to TRBD1. J was trimmed by 0 bases and V by 2 bases; bases with no gene match: 13. Germline V gene sequence: CDR1 SGHDT, CDR2 YYEEEE. This CDR3 is 19 amino acids long. CDR3 nucleotides: TGTGCCAGCAGCTTCGCCGGACAGGGATCCTCCGTCTCCTACAATGAGCAGTTCTTC. This sequence encodes CASSFAGQGSSVSYNEQFF.